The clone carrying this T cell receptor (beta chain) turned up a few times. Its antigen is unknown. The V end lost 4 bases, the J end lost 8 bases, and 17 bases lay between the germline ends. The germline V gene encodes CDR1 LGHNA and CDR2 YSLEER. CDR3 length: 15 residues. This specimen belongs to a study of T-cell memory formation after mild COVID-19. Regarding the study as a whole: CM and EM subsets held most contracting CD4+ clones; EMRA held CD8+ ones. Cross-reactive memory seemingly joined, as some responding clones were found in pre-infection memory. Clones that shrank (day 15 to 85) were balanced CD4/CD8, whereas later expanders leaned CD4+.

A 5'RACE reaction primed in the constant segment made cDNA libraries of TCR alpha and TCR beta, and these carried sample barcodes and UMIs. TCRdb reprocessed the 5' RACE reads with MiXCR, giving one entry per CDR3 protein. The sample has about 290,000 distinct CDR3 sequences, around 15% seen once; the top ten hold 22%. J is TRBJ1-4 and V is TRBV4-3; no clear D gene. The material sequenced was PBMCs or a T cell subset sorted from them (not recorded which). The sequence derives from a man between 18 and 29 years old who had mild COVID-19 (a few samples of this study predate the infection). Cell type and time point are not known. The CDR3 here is CASSPRVEGGEKLFF. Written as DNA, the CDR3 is TGCGCCAGCAGCCCCCGGGTAGAGGGTGGGGAAAAACTGTTTTTT.